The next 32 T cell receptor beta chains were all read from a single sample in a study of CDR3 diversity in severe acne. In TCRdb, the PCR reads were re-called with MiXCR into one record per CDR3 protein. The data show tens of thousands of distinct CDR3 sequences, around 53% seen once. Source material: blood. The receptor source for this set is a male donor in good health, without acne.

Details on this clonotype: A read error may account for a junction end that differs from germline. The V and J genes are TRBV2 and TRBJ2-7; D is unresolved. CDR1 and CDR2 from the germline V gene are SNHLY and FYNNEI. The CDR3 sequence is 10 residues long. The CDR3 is CATSSYEQYF. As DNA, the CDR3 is TGTGCCACCAGTAGCTACGAGCAGTACTTC.

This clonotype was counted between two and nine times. The CDR3 nucleotides read TGTGCCAGTAGTACCGGGACAGGGGGCAGAAACGAGCAGTACTTC. It translates to CASSTGTGGRNEQYF. This chain uses TRBV19 with TRBJ2-7; 12 positions match TRBD1. CDR3 size: 15 residues. Germline CDR1 LNHDA, CDR2 SQIVND (reference sequence). J lost 5 bases, V lost 4 bases, and 6 bases had no gene match.

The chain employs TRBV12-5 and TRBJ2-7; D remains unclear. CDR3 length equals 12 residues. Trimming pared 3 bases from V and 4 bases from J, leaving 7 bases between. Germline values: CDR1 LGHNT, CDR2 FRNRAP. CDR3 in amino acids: CASGFGPYEQYF. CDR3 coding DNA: TGTGCTAGTGGTTTTGGACCGTACGAGCAGTACTTC.

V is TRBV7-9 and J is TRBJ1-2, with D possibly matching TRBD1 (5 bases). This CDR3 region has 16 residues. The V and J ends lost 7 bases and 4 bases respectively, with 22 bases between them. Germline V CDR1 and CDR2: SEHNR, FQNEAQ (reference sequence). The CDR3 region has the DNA TGTGCCAGCACCCCTCCCCCGGGACCAGACACCTATGGCTACACCTTC. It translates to CASTPPPGPDTYGYTF. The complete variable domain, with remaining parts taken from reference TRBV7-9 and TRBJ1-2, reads DTGVSQNPRHKITKRGQNVTFRCDPISEHNRLYWYRQTLGQGPEFLTYFQNEAQLEKSRLLSDRFSAERPKGSFSTLEIQRTEQGDSAMYLCASTPPPGPDTYGYTFGSGTRLTVV.

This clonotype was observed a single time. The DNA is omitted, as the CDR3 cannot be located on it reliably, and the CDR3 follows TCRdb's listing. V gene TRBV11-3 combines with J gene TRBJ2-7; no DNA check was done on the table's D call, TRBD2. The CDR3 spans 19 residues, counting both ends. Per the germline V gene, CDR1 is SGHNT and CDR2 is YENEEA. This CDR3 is CASSFYICSASGAGAEQYF.

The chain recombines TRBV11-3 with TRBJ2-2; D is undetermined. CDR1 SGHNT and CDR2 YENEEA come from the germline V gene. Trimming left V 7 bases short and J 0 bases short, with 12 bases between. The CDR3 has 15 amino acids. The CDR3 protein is CASTADNANTGELFF. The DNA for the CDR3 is TGTGCCAGCACTGCCGACAACGCGAACACCGGGGAGCTGTTTTTT.

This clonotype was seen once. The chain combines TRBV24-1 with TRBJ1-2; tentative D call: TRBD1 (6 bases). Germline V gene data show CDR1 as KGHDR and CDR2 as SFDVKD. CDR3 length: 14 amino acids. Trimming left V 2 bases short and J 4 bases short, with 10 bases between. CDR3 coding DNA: TGTGCCACCAGTGATTCGGCAGGGGCCTATGGCTACACCTTC. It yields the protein CATSDSAGAYGYTF.

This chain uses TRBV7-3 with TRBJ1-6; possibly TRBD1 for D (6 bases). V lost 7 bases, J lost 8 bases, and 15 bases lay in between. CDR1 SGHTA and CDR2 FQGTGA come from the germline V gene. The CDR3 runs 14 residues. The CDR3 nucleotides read TGTGCCAGCACCAAGGACCCAGGGGATTCACCCCTCCACTTT. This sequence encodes CASTKDPGDSPLHF. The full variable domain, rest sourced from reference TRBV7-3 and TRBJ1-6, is GAGVSQTPSNKVTEKGKYVELRCDPISGHTALYWYRQSLGQGPEFLIYFQGTGAADDSGLPNDRFFAVRPEGSVSTLKIQRTERGDSAVYLCASTKDPGDSPLHFGNGTRLTVT.

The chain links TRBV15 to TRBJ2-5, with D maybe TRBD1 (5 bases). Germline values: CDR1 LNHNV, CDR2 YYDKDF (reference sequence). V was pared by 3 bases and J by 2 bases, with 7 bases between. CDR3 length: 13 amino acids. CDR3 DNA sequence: TGTGCCACCAGCAGCCGACAGCAAGAGACCCAGTACTTC. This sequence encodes CATSSRQQETQYF.

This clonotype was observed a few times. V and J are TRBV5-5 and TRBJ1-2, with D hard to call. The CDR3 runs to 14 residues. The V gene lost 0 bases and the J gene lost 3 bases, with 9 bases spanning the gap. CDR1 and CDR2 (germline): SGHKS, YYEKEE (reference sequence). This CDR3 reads CASSLGLTDYGYTF. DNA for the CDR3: TGTGCCAGCAGCTTGGGACTTACTGACTATGGCTACACCTTC.

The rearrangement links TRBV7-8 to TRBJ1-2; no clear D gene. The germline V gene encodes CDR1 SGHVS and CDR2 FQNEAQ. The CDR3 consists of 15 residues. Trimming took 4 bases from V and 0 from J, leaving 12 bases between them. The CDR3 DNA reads TGTGCCAGCAGCTCGCAGTCTGGGGCTAACTATGGCTACACCTTC. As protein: CASSSQSGANYGYTF.

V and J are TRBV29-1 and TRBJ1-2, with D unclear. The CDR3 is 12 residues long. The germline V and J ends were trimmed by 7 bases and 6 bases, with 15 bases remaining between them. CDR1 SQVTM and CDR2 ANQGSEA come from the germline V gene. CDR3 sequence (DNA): TGCAGCGCCAGCTCACAAAAAGATGGCTACACCTTC. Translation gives CSASSQKDGYTF.

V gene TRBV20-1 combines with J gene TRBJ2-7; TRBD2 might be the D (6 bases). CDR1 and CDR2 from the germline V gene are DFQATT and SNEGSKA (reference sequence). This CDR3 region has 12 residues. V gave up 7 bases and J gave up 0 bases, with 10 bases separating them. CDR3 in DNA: TGCAGTGGGGTTAGCGGCTCCTACGAGCAGTACTTC. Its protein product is CSGVSGSYEQYF.

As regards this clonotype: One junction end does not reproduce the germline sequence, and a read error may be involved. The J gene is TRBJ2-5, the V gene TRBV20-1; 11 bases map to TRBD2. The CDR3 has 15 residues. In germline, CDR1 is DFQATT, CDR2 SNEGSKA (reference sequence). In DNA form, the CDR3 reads TGCAGTGCTAGAGTCCAGCTAGCGGGAGGAGAGGCCCAGTACTTC. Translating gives CSARVQLAGGEAQYF.

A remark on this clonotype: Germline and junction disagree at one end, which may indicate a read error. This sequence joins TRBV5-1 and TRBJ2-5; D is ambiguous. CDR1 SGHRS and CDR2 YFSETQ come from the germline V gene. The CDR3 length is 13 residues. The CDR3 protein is CASGLDLTDTQYF. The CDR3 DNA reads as TGCGCCAGCGGCTTGGACCTAACGGATACCCAGTACTTC.

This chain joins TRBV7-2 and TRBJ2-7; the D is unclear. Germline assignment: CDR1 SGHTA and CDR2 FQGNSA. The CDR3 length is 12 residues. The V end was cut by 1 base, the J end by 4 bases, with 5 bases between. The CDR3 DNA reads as TGTGCCAGCAGCTTAGGCCGGTACGAGCAGTACTTC. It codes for CASSLGRYEQYF.

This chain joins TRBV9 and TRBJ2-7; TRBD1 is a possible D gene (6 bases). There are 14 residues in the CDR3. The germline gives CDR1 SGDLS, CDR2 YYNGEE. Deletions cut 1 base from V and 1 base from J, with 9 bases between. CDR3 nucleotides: TGTGCCAGCAGCGTACGGACAGCATCCTACGAGCAGTACTTC. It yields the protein CASSVRTASYEQYF.

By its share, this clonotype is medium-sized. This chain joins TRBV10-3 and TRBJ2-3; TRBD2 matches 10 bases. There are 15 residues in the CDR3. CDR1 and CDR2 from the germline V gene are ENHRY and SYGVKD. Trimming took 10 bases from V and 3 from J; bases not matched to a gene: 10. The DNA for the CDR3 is TGTGCCACCGGTCGGGAGCGGGAGGGTACAGATACGCAGTATTTT. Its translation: CATGREREGTDTQYF.

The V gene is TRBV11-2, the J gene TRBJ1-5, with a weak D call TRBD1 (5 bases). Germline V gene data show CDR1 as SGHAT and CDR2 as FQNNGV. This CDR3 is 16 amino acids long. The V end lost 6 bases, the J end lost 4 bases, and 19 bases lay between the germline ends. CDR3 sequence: CASRSQAMVGNQPQHF. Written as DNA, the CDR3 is TGTGCCAGCAGGTCACAGGCGATGGTCGGTAATCAGCCCCAGCATTTT.

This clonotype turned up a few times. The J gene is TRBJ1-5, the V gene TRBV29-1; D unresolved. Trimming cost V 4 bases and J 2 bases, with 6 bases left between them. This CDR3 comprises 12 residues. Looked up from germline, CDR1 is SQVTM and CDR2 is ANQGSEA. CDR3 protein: CSVGEGNQPQHF. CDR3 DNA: TGCAGCGTTGGAGAGGGCAATCAGCCCCAGCATTTT.

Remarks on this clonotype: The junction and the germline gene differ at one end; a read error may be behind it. CDR3 DNA: TGCGCCAACAGCTTGGAACAGGGGGCGCGTGAAAAACTGTTTTTT. Its protein product is CANSLEQGAREKLFF. V is TRBV5-1 and J is TRBJ1-4, with TRBD1 matching 9 bases. This CDR3 has 15 amino acids. The germline V gene encodes CDR1 SGHRS and CDR2 YFSETQ.

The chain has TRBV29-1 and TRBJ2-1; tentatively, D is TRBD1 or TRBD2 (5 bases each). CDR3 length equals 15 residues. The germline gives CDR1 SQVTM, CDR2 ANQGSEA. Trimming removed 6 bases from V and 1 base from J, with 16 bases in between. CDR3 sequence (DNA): TGCAGCGTGAAAAGGGACCTCACTTCCTACAATGAGCAGTTCTTC. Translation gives CSVKRDLTSYNEQFF.

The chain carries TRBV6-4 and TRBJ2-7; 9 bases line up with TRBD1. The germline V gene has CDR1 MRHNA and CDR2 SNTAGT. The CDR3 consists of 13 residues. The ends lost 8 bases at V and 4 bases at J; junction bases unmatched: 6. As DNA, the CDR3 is TGTGCCAGCTGGGACAGGGAGCGATACGAGCAGTACTTC. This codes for CASWDRERYEQYF.

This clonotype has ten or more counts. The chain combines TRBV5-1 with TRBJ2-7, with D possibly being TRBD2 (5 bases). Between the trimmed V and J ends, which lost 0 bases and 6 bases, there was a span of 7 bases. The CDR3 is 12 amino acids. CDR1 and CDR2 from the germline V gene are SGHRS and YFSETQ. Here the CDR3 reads CASSLGGFEQYF. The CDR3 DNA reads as TGCGCCAGCAGCTTGGGAGGGTTCGAGCAGTACTTC.

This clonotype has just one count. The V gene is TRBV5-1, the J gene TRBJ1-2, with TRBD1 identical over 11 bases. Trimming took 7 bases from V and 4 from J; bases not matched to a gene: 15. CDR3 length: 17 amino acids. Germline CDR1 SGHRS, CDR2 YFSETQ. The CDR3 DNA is TGCGCCAGCTCCCGACCTTTCCGGGACAGGGGGAGCTATGGCTACACCTTC. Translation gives CASSRPFRDRGSYGYTF.

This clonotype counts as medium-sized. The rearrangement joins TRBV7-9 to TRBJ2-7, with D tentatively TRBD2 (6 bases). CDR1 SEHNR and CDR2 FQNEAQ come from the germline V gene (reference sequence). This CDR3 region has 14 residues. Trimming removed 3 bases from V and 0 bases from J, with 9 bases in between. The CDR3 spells CASSFGGSSYEQYF. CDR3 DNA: TGTGCCAGCAGCTTTGGAGGGAGCTCCTACGAGCAGTACTTC. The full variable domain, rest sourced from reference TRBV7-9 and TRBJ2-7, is DTGVSQNPRHKITKRGQNVTFRCDPISEHNRLYWYRQTLGQGPEFLTYFQNEAQLEKSRLLSDRFSAERPKGSFSTLEIQRTEQGDSAMYLCASSFGGSSYEQYFGPGTRLTVT.

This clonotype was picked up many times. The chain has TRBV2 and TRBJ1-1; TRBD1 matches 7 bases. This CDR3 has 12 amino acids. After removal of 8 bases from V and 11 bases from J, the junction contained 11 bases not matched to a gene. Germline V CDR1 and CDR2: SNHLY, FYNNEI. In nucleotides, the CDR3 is TGTGCCAGCGCCCAAAACAGGGGAAGCGCTTTCTTT. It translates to CASAQNRGSAFF.

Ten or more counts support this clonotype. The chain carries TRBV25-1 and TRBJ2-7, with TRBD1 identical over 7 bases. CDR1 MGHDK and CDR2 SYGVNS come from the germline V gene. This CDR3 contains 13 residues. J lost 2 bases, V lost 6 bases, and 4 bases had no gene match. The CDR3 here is CASRRQGTYEQYF. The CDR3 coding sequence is TGTGCCAGCAGGCGACAGGGAACCTACGAGCAGTACTTC.

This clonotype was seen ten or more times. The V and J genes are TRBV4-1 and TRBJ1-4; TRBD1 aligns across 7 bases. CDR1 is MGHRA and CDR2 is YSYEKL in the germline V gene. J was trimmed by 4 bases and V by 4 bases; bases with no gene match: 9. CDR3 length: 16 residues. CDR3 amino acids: CASSLYPGQINEKLFF. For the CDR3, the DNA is TGCGCCAGCAGCCTCTACCCGGGACAGATTAATGAAAAACTGTTTTTT.

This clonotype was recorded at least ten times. CDR3 loop: CAWSRLATFTDTQYF. DNA for the CDR3: TGTGCCTGGAGTCGCCTAGCGACATTCACAGATACGCAGTATTTT. V usage is TRBV30 and J usage is TRBJ2-3, with D perhaps matching TRBD2 (6 bases). With 2 bases removed from V and 2 bases from J, the gap between germline ends came to 14 bases. The germline gives CDR1 GTSNPN, CDR2 SVGIG (reference sequence). CDR3 length: 15 amino acids.

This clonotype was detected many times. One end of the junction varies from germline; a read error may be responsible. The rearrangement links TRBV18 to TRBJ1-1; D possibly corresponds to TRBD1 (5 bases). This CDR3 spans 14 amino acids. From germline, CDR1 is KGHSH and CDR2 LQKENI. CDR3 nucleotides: TGTGCCAGCTCACCCCTACGGATGGACACTGGAGCTTTCTTT. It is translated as CASSPLRMDTGAFF. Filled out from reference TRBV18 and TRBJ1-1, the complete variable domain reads NAGVMQNPRHLVRRRGQEARLRCSPMKGHSHVYWYRQLPEEGLKFMVYLQKENIIDESGMPKERFSAEFPKEGPSILRIQQVVRGDSAAYFCASSPLRMDTGAFFGQGTRLTVV.

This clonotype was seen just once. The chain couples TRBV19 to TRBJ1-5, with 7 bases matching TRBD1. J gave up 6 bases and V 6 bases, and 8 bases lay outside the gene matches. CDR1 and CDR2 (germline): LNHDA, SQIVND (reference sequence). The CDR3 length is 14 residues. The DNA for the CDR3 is TGTGCCAGTAGCCATACAGGGGAAGCTCAGCCCCAGCATTTT. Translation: CASSHTGEAQPQHF.